This entry lists 9 T cell receptor beta chains sequenced from one sample in a study of T cells after yellow fever vaccination. TCRdb recomputed calls from the 5' RACE reads with MiXCR, one row per CDR3 protein. The data hold around 500,000 distinct CDR3 sequences, with about a fifth observed a single time. Material: PBMCs, obtained around 3 weeks after the first yellow fever vaccination. These receptors all come from a man in his late teens or twenties who received the YFV17D yellow fever vaccine.

V and J are TRBV28 and TRBJ1-1; D is uncertain. This CDR3 is built from 13 residues. V was trimmed by 6 bases and J by 4 bases, leaving 12 bases between them. CDR1 and CDR2 (germline): MDHEN, SYDVKM. This CDR3 reads CASRRTWGTEAFF. In DNA form, the CDR3 reads TGTGCCAGCAGGAGAACGTGGGGCACTGAAGCTTTCTTT. Full variable domain (outside the CDR3, taken from reference TRBV28 and TRBJ1-1): DVKVTQSSRYLVKRTGEKVFLECVQDMDHENMFWYRQDPGLGLRLIYFSYDVKMKEKGDIPEGYSVSREKKERFSLILESASTNQTSMYLCASRRTWGTEAFFGQGTRLTVV.

This clonotype was detected only once. The rearrangement links TRBV4-1 to TRBJ2-7; D tentatively reads TRBD1 or TRBD2 (6 bases each). Per the germline V gene, CDR1 is MGHRA and CDR2 is YSYEKL. The CDR3 sequence is 15 residues long. With 1 base removed from V and 4 bases from J, the gap between germline ends came to 14 bases. CDR3 loop: CASSQGTEGGYEQYV. The CDR3 DNA sequence: TGCGCCAGCAGCCAAGGGACGGAGGGGGGATACGAGCAGTACGTC.

CDR3 protein: CASSFERVLGQNYEQYF. CDR3 nucleotides: TGTGCCAGCAGTTTCGAGCGGGTGCTAGGACAGAACTACGAGCAGTACTTC. The chain employs TRBV12-3 or TRBV12-4 and TRBJ2-7; perhaps D is TRBD1 or TRBD2 (6 bases each). The V end lost 3 bases, the J end lost 3 bases, and 21 bases lay between the germline ends. CDR3 size: 17 residues.

CDR3 sequence: CASSIGTGLQFGAFF. For the CDR3, the DNA is TGTGCCAGCAGCATCGGGACAGGTCTCCAATTTGGGGCTTTCTTT. This chain connects TRBV12-3 or TRBV12-4 to TRBJ1-1; 8 bases are a match to TRBD1. This CDR3 is built from 15 residues. V gave up 6 bases and J gave up 11 bases; unmatched junction bases: 17.

CDR3 sequence: CSATGTSPGGDTQYF. CDR3 nucleotides: TGCAGTGCAACCGGGACTAGTCCGGGGGGTGATACGCAGTATTTT. The chain combines TRBV20-1 with TRBJ2-3, with 8 nucleotides matching TRBD2. V trimming: 6 bases; J trimming: 6 bases; junction bases outside the gene matches: 14. CDR1 and CDR2 (germline): DFQATT, SNEGSKA (reference sequence). The CDR3 totals 15 residues.

This clonotype has more than one count but fewer than ten. This chain joins TRBV7-9 and TRBJ2-3; weak D call: TRBD2 (5 bases). The CDR3 extends over 13 amino acids. The germline V gene encodes CDR1 SEHNR and CDR2 FQNEAQ (reference sequence). Trimming cost V 5 bases and J 8 bases, with 14 bases left between them. CDR3 DNA sequence: TGTGCCAGCAGCCCGATGGGCGAGGGTACGCAGTATTTT. This translates into CASSPMGEGTQYF.

In this sample, this clonotype turned up many times. The V gene is TRBV28, the J gene TRBJ1-2; 7 positions agree with TRBD1. The germline V gene has CDR1 MDHEN and CDR2 SYDVKM. V was pared by 2 bases and J by 6 bases, with 9 bases of the junction left unmatched. The CDR3 is 15 amino acids. CDR3 bases: TGTGCCAGCAGTTTAGCCGGACAGGTAACGGATGGCTACACCTTC. Protein: CASSLAGQVTDGYTF.

This clonotype was seen a few times. The chain joins TRBV10-3 to TRBJ2-3; the match to TRBD2 covers 8 bases. The CDR3 spans 16 residues. Losses at the gene ends were 8 bases for V and 1 base for J; bases not matched to a gene: 11. Germline assignment: CDR1 ENHRY and CDR2 SYGVKD. The CDR3 protein is CAIRPFSGAGTDTQYF. The CDR3 region has the DNA TGTGCCATCCGACCATTTAGCGGGGCGGGCACAGATACGCAGTATTTT.

V gene TRBV6-2 or TRBV6-3 combines with J gene TRBJ2-5; D is perhaps TRBD2 (5 bases). V was pared by 2 bases and J by 5 bases, with 12 bases between. The CDR3 runs 14 residues. The V gene's germline CDR1 is MNHEY and CDR2 SVGEGT. The CDR3 region has the DNA TGTGCCAGCAGTTACCTGGCGGGTGGTGAGACCCAGTACTTC. As protein: CASSYLAGGETQYF.